These 21 T cell receptor beta chains were sequenced from one sample in a study of identifying expanded T cells in peripheral blood. Using immunoSEQ multiplex PCR, the repertoire was profiled, and TCRdb retains in-frame clones only, with some absent. The sample holds 51,000 or so clones; 82% are singletons and the top ten take approximately 14%. The specimen sequenced was blood. The receptor source for this set is a person aged 18 to 69 in good health.

The gene calls are TRBV5-1 and TRBJ2-3, with 8 bases matching TRBD1. Germline lookup yields CDR1 SGHRS and CDR2 YFSETQ. After removal of 2 bases from V and 4 bases from J, the junction contained 3 bases not matched to a gene. The CDR3 has 14 amino acids. CDR3 in DNA: TGCGCCAGCAGCTTAAGGACAGGGTCAGATACGCAGTATTTT. As protein: CASSLRTGSDTQYF.

The chain employs TRBV5-4 and TRBJ2-1, with TRBD2 matching over 13 bases. The CDR3 has 15 amino acids. V lost 4 bases and J lost 7; bases outside the gene matches: 5. Germline V CDR1 and CDR2: SGHNT, YYREEE (reference sequence). The CDR3 here is CASSMGLAGWNEQFF. The CDR3 nucleotides are TGTGCCAGCAGCATGGGACTAGCGGGATGGAATGAGCAGTTCTTC. Together with reference TRBV5-4 and TRBJ2-1, the CDR3 gives the full variable domain: ETGVTQSPTHLIKTRGQQVTLRCSSQSGHNTVSWYQQALGQGPQFIFQYYREEENGRGNFPPRFSGLQFPNYSSELNVNALELDDSALYLCASSMGLAGWNEQFFGPGTRLTVL.

The table lists this clone with a count of one. J is TRBJ2-7 and V is TRBV2, with 9 bases fitting TRBD2. The CDR3 has 15 amino acids. V gave up 1 base and J gave up 3 bases; unmatched junction bases: 4. Per the germline V gene, CDR1 is SNHLY and CDR2 is FYNNEI. The CDR3 region is CASSEGLAELYEQYF. The CDR3 DNA reads as TGTGCCAGCAGTGAAGGACTAGCGGAACTCTACGAGCAGTACTTC.

The CDR3 is CASSLRQTNEKLFF. Written as DNA, the CDR3 is TGTGCCAGCAGCTTAAGGCAGACTAATGAAAAACTGTTTTTT. The rearrangement uses TRBV7-9 and TRBJ1-4; D is unresolved. Germline V gene data show CDR1 as SEHNR and CDR2 as FQNEAQ (reference sequence). This CDR3 comprises 14 residues. Trimming removed 2 bases from V and 2 bases from J, with 6 bases in between. The full variable domain, in which reference TRBV7-9 and TRBJ1-4 provide the parts outside the CDR3, is DTGVSQNPRHKITKRGQNVTFRCDPISEHNRLYWYRQTLGQGPEFLTYFQNEAQLEKSRLLSDRFSAERPKGSFSTLEIQRTEQGDSAMYLCASSLRQTNEKLFFGSGTQLSVL.

The rearrangement joins TRBV18 to TRBJ1-5; D uncertain. The CDR3 totals 16 residues. Per the germline V gene, CDR1 is KGHSH and CDR2 is LQKENI. V lost 1 base to trimming and J lost 0 bases, with 10 bases between them. The CDR3 spells CASSPRTAPSNQPQHF. The CDR3 coding sequence is TGTGCCAGCTCACCACGAACGGCTCCTAGCAATCAGCCCCAGCATTTT.

V gene TRBV27 combines with J gene TRBJ2-5, with 9 nucleotides matching TRBD1. Losses at the gene ends were 5 bases for V and 2 bases for J; bases not matched to a gene: 0. The V gene's germline CDR1 is MNHEY and CDR2 SMNVEV (reference sequence). The CDR3 contains 13 residues. DNA for the CDR3: TGTGCCAGCAGTGGGACAGGGCAAGAGACCCAGTACTTC. Translated: CASSGTGQETQYF.

This clone appeared a single time. V is TRBV11-2 and J is TRBJ2-7, with TRBD2 matching over 12 bases. J gave up 2 bases and V 5 bases, and 13 bases lay outside the gene matches. This CDR3 has 18 amino acids. Germline-derived CDR1 and CDR2 are SGHAT and FQNNGV. CDR3 in DNA: TGTGCCAGCAGCCCCGGACTAGCGGGGATTCAACTTACCTACGAGCAGTACGTC. Protein sequence: CASSPGLAGIQLTYEQYV.

This clone was recorded only once. The gene calls are TRBV7-2 and TRBJ1-1; a possible D gene is TRBD1 (5 bases). Germline V gene lookup returns CDR1 SGHTA and CDR2 FQGNSA. With 6 bases removed from V and 0 bases from J, the gap between germline ends came to 11 bases. CDR3 length: 14 residues. CDR3 in amino acids: CASRQDSLNTEAFF. CDR3 coding DNA: TGTGCCAGCAGACAAGACAGCTTGAACACTGAAGCTTTCTTT.

The chain joins TRBV6-5 to TRBJ1-3; D unclear. The CDR3 extends over 13 amino acids. Per germline, CDR1 MNHEY and CDR2 SVGAGI. V lost 6 bases to trimming and J lost 4 bases, with 10 bases between them. DNA of the CDR3: TGTGCCAGCAGCCTAGTACGAGGAAACACCATATATTTT. Residues: CASSLVRGNTIYF.

This clone came up once. The chain joins TRBV7-8 to TRBJ2-7; 8 bases align to TRBD1. The germline gives CDR1 SGHVS, CDR2 FQNEAQ. V shed 5 bases and J 2 bases; nucleotides not matched to a gene: 2. The CDR3 length is 13 residues. DNA for the CDR3: TGTGCCAGCAGCCGGGGACAGGCCTACGAGCAGTACGTC. Protein product: CASSRGQAYEQYV.

The rearrangement joins TRBV7-2 to TRBJ2-5, with TRBD2 as a possible D gene (5 bases). Trimming took off 0 bases at V and 6 bases at J, with 20 bases between the two ends. Germline V gives CDR1 SGHTA, CDR2 FQGNSA. The CDR3 runs to 17 residues. CDR3 in amino acids: CASSLAQGLAVWKTQYF. The CDR3 DNA reads as TGTGCCAGCAGCTTAGCGCAAGGGCTAGCCGTATGGAAGACCCAGTACTTC. The whole variable domain, remainder taken from reference TRBV7-2 and TRBJ2-5, is GAGVSQSPSNKVTEKGKDVELRCDPISGHTALYWYRQSLGQGLEFLIYFQGNSAPDKSGLPSDRFSAERTGGSVSTLTIQRTQQEDSAVYLCASSLAQGLAVWKTQYFGPGTRLLVL.

The chain uses TRBV5-5 and TRBJ1-2; no definite D call. Trimming removed 4 bases at V and 8 bases at J, with 18 bases between. Germline V gene data show CDR1 as SGHKS and CDR2 as YYEKEE (reference sequence). This CDR3 has 14 residues. The CDR3 nucleotides are TGTGCCAGCAGCAGTAATGGGTCACCAAGCGGCTACACCTTC. Its protein product is CASSSNGSPSGYTF.

This chain connects TRBV1 to TRBJ2-3; the table's TRBD2 call for D was not verified on the DNA. TRBV1 is termed a pseudogene. The CDR3 length is 16 residues. For the CDR3, the DNA is TGCACCAGCAGCCGAAAATACCGCGGGCCCACAGATACGCAGTATTTT. Its translation is CTSSRKYRGPTDTQYF.

With respect to this clone: One junction end does not reproduce the germline sequence, and a read error may be involved. The V gene is TRBV27, the J gene TRBJ1-2, with 7 bases lining up with TRBD1. Germline loops: CDR1 MNHEY, CDR2 SMNVEV (reference sequence). The CDR3 has 15 residues. This CDR3 reads CASSLSGQSNYGYTF. DNA of the CDR3: TGTGCCAGCAGTCTATCGGGACAGTCTAACTATGGCTACACCTTC.

The rearrangement links TRBV7-2 to TRBJ2-2; D uncertain. The germline gives CDR1 SGHTA, CDR2 FQGNSA. The CDR3 covers 13 residues. Deletions cut 4 bases from V and 7 bases from J, with 10 bases between. CDR3 in DNA: TGTGCCAGCAGCTCCCGGACGGGCGGGGAGCTGTTTTTT. The encoded protein is CASSSRTGGELFF.

The V and J genes are TRBV7-8 and TRBJ1-1; 10 nucleotides line up with TRBD1. The ends lost 2 bases at V and 5 bases at J; junction bases unmatched: 8. The germline V gene has CDR1 SGHVS and CDR2 FQNEAQ. This CDR3 comprises 16 residues. The CDR3 is CASSLSRWTGGTEAFF. The CDR3 coding sequence is TGTGCCAGCAGCTTATCTCGGTGGACAGGGGGTACTGAAGCTTTCTTT.

The genes are TRBV10-2 and TRBJ2-1; D ambiguous. The germline V gene has CDR1 WSHSY and CDR2 SAAADI. CDR3 length equals 13 residues. The ends were cut back, 3 bases at V and 9 bases at J, with 12 bases in the middle. The CDR3 DNA reads TGCGCCAGCAGTGATATTTCTCCTCCTGAGCAGTTCTTC. It encodes CASSDISPPEQFF.

The chain uses TRBV7-3 and TRBJ2-3; unclear D gene. CDR1 and CDR2 (germline): SGHTA, FQGTGA. The CDR3 totals 12 residues. Trimming left V 5 bases short and J 2 bases short, with 5 bases between. The CDR3 here is CASSHNTDTQYF. For the CDR3, the DNA is TGTGCCAGCAGCCATAACACAGATACGCAGTATTTT.

This chain links TRBV6-5 with TRBJ2-5; D not resolved. Germline V CDR1 and CDR2: MNHEY, SVGAGI. The V end lost 0 bases, the J end lost 1 base, and 9 bases lay between the germline ends. CDR3 length: 15 residues. The CDR3 loop is CASSYSQALQETQYF. CDR3 coding DNA: TGTGCCAGCAGTTACTCTCAGGCCCTCCAAGAGACCCAGTACTTC.

For this clone: At one of its ends the junction is not consistent with the germline gene, which may arise from a read error. V usage is TRBV29-1 and J usage is TRBJ1-1; D unresolved. The CDR3 runs 11 residues. CDR1 SQVTM and CDR2 ANQGSEA come from the germline V gene. CDR3 residues: CSGELNTEAFF. The CDR3 coding sequence is TGCAGCGGTGAATTGAACACTGAAGCTTTCTTT.

The rearrangement links TRBV11-2 to TRBJ1-2; D is undetermined. The V end was cut by 0 bases, the J end by 2 bases, with 7 bases between. The length of the CDR3 is 14 residues. Germline loops: CDR1 SGHAT, CDR2 FQNNGV. CDR3 DNA sequence: TGTGCCAGCAGCTTAGATCTGGTGAACTATGGCTACACCTTC. Translated: CASSLDLVNYGYTF.